This T cell receptor beta chain was captured in a study of identical twins. Study results and limitations: Beta out-of-frame twin sharing showed a weaker excess.

TCRdb redid the calling of the 5' RACE reads with MiXCR, one entry per CDR3 protein. Of approximately 410,000 distinct CDR3 sequences listed, less than 20% are singletons. This clonotype has a count of ten or more. The antigen remains unidentified. The CDR3 is 12 residues long. J gave up 8 bases and V 6 bases, and 6 bases lay outside the gene matches. Germline CDR1 and CDR2: DFQATT and SNEGSKA (reference sequence). This clonotype was obtained from a man aged 50-59 years in good health. Material for sequencing was naive T cells sorted from blood. V is TRBV20-1 and J is TRBJ2-1; the match to TRBD2 covers 8 bases. In nucleotides, the CDR3 is TGCAGTGCGATCCCGCGGGAGGATGAGCAGTTCTTC. Its protein is CSAIPREDEQFF.